What follows are 17 T cell receptor beta chains derived from one specimen sequenced in a study of regulatory T cells in long-lasting Graves disease. Indicated time point: newly diagnosed GD, antithyroid drugs for less than 3 months. Following extraction of RNA from PBMCs, that RNA was used to make the TCR library. iRepertoire HTBI primers and Arm-PCR of CDR3 regions built TCR beta libraries. Each CDR3 protein is one row after TCRdb ran MiXCR on the multiplex PCR reads. The sample holds some 340,000 distinct CDR3 sequences, approximately 12% seen once. The same sample was also studied in work on T cells in Graves' hyperthyroidism and ophthalmopathy.

This sample comprised peripheral blood mononuclear cells (PBMCs), obtained at new diagnosis, from a patient treated with antithyroid drugs. Source of these receptors: a woman under 30 with Graves disease.

This clonotype was seen at least ten times. This chain links TRBV7-9 with TRBJ2-1, with D perhaps TRBD2 (6 bases). This CDR3 has 13 amino acids. Germline-derived CDR1 and CDR2 are SEHNR and FQNEAQ (reference sequence). The V end was cut by 1 base, the J end by 8 bases, with 9 bases between. The CDR3 protein is CASSLVGGYEQFF. CDR3 coding DNA: TGTGCCAGCAGCTTAGTTGGGGGGTATGAGCAGTTCTTC.

This clonotype was seen repeatedly, ten times or more. The chain links TRBV12-3 or TRBV12-4 to TRBJ1-1; D is possibly TRBD1 (5 bases). Deletions cut 5 bases from V and 6 bases from J, with 16 bases between. CDR3 length equals 14 residues. The CDR3 coding sequence is TGTGCCAGCAGTCCGGGACGATGGGACCCTGAAGCTTTCTTT. It yields the protein CASSPGRWDPEAFF.

CDR3 residues: CATGHGRGYTF. The CDR3 nucleotides read TGTGCCACTGGACACGGACGAGGCTACACCTTC. V is TRBV19 and J is TRBJ1-2; weak D call: TRBD1 (5 bases). With 10 bases removed from V and 8 bases from J, the gap between germline ends came to 14 bases. The V gene's germline CDR1 is LNHDA and CDR2 SQIVND (reference sequence). The CDR3 is 11 residues long.

The chain combines TRBV27 with TRBJ1-5, with D possibly matching TRBD1 (5 bases). This CDR3 spans 16 amino acids. V lost 4 bases to trimming and J lost 0 bases, with 13 bases between them. Germline CDR1 and CDR2: MNHEY and SMNVEV (reference sequence). The CDR3: CASSSRTPHSNQPQHF. In DNA, the CDR3 is TGTGCCAGCAGTTCAAGGACACCCCATAGCAATCAGCCCCAGCATTTT.

Many counts were recorded for this clonotype. The V call is TRBV7-2, the J call TRBJ2-5, with 9 bases matching TRBD2. Germline V CDR1 and CDR2: SGHTA, FQGNSA. J gave up 3 bases and V 5 bases, and 16 bases lay outside the gene matches. There are 18 residues in the CDR3. CDR3 nucleotide sequence: TGTGCCAGCAGCCATCCCCCCCCGCGGGAGGGCAACAAAGAGACCCAGTACTTC. Protein product: CASSHPPPREGNKETQYF.

This clonotype was seen at least ten times. J is TRBJ2-2 and V is TRBV30; no clear D gene. CDR3 length: 15 amino acids. The V gene lost 2 bases and the J gene lost 4 bases, with 14 bases spanning the gap. Germline V gene data show CDR1 as GTSNPN and CDR2 as SVGIG (reference sequence). The CDR3 DNA reads as TGTGCCTGGAGTCCCACACCCGGTCCCACCGGGGAGCTGTTTTTT. Translating gives CAWSPTPGPTGELFF.

This clonotype was seen ten or more times. The V and J genes are TRBV20-1 and TRBJ1-6; a possible D gene is TRBD1 (5 bases). This CDR3 is built from 14 residues. Per germline, CDR1 DFQATT and CDR2 SNEGSKA (reference sequence). The V end lost 0 bases, the J end lost 5 bases, and 8 bases lay between the germline ends. This chain's CDR3 is CSARDVGHNSPLHF. The CDR3 region has the DNA TGCAGTGCTAGAGATGTGGGGCATAATTCACCCCTCCACTTT.

This sequence joins TRBV11-2 and TRBJ2-7; 9 bases map to TRBD1. CDR1 SGHAT and CDR2 FQNNGV come from the germline V gene. CDR3 length: 16 amino acids. For the CDR3, the DNA is TGCGCCAGCAGCCAACTCACGGGACAGGGATCCTACGAGCAGTACGTC. It yields the protein CASSQLTGQGSYEQYV.

The table lists this clonotype with a few counts. The genes are TRBV7-9 and TRBJ2-7; the D is unclear. The V end was cut by 7 bases, the J end by 3 bases, with 19 bases between. CDR1 and CDR2 (germline): SEHNR, FQNEAQ (reference sequence). The CDR3 covers 15 residues. The CDR3 coding sequence is TGTGCCAGCACCCCCCAGGAATTTCCCCTCTACGAGCAGTACTTC. This translates into CASTPQEFPLYEQYF.

This clonotype was recorded many times. The CDR3 loop is CASRLAGRIYNEQFF. The CDR3 coding sequence is TGTGCCAGCAGACTAGCGGGACGAATCTACAATGAGCAGTTCTTC. The chain combines TRBV27 with TRBJ2-1; TRBD2 matches 10 bases. V dropped 6 bases and J dropped 3; count of bases not matched to a gene: 5. In germline, CDR1 is MNHEY, CDR2 SMNVEV (reference sequence). The CDR3 sequence is 15 residues long.

In this sample, this clonotype turned up many times. A much larger clone lies a single base off, so this may be a read error. The rearrangement joins TRBV6-1 to TRBJ2-5; the D is unclear. Germline V gives CDR1 MNHNS, CDR2 SASEGT. This CDR3 is built from 11 residues. Trimming took 6 bases from V and 1 from J, leaving 3 bases between them. The CDR3 reads CASSRQETQYF. In DNA form, the CDR3 reads TGTGCCAGCAGCCGCCAAGAGACCCAGTACTTC.

This clonotype was seen many times. V gene TRBV28 combines with J gene TRBJ2-7, with D perhaps TRBD2 (5 bases). The V end was cut by 7 bases, the J end by 0 bases, with 13 bases between. Germline assignment: CDR1 MDHEN and CDR2 SYDVKM. The CDR3 is 14 amino acids. CDR3 sequence: CASTLRTASYEQYF. DNA of the CDR3: TGTGCCAGCACCTTACGGACTGCCTCCTACGAGCAGTACTTC.

Only a few counts were recorded for this clonotype. V and J are TRBV20-1 and TRBJ2-7; 9 nucleotides agree with TRBD1. This CDR3 has 11 residues. The germline gives CDR1 DFQATT, CDR2 SNEGSKA (reference sequence). The CDR3 loop reads CSAQPGQGLDV. CDR3 bases: TGCAGTGCCCAACCCGGACAGGGGTTGGACGTC.

Turning to this clonotype: A read error is possible here, since a much larger clone lies one base away. This chain connects TRBV5-1 to TRBJ1-1; D possibly corresponds to TRBD1 (6 bases). This CDR3 comprises 21 residues. Per the germline V gene, CDR1 is SGHRS and CDR2 is YFSETQ. CDR3 bases: TGTGCCTGCAGCTACTACGGACAGTCAAAACGTGGGGTACCTATGAACACTGAAGCTTTCTTT. Protein: CACSYYGQSKRGVPMNTEAFF.

The chain is built from TRBV4-3 and TRBJ2-1; 7 bases are shared with TRBD1. J gave up 6 bases and V 2 bases, and 10 bases lay outside the gene matches. The CDR3 is made up of 16 amino acids. Germline lookup yields CDR1 LGHNA and CDR2 YSLEER. Here the CDR3 reads CASSQLLGQFFNEQFF. In nucleotides, the CDR3 is TGCGCCAGCAGCCAACTACTGGGACAGTTCTTCAATGAGCAGTTCTTC.

This clonotype has at least ten counts. This chain connects TRBV2 to TRBJ2-1; no reliable D call. The CDR3 length is 12 residues. V lost 8 bases, J lost 4 bases, and 9 bases lay in between. The germline V gene has CDR1 SNHLY and CDR2 FYNNEI. The DNA for the CDR3 is TGTGCCAGCTTGGGCGGATACAATGAGCAGTTCTTC. This gives the protein CASLGGYNEQFF.

This chain joins TRBV29-1 and TRBJ1-4; D perhaps matches TRBD1 (6 bases). The V end was cut by 7 bases, the J end by 16 bases, with 25 bases between. The CDR3 loop spans 13 amino acids. Germline V gives CDR1 SQVTM, CDR2 ANQGSEA. The CDR3 bases are TGCAGCGCCACGCGTGGGACACAGGATAGGGGGTTTTTT. Translation: CSATRGTQDRGFF.